The rows below give T cell receptor beta chains drawn from one sample of a study of beta chain features in type 1 diabetes. Profiling relied on immunoSEQ multiplex PCR, and the TCRdb table lists in-frame clones only, not all of them. The table includes more than 250,000 clones, approximately 15% detected once. Sequencing was performed on naive CD4+ T cells from blood. These receptors came from a man aged 18 to 30 with type 1 diabetes. Both conserved end residues are part of each CDR3. D genes are given only for firm matches. Some rows have no size entry. The others give once, few or many, or a class for an expanded clone.

DNA,CDR3,V,J,D,size
TGTGCCAGCAGGTCTTTAGTAAACAATGAGCAGTTCTTC,CASRSLVNNEQFF,TRBV27,TRBJ2-1,.,.
TGCGCCAGCAGCCAAGAACCAGGGGTAACTGAAGCTTTCTTT,CASSQEPGVTEAFF,TRBV4-3,TRBJ1-1,.,few
TGTGCCAGTATGGGCGGGAGGGCCAAAGATACGCAGTATTTT,CASMGGRAKDTQYF,TRBV19,TRBJ2-3,TRBD2,few
TGTGCCAGTAGCGGGACAGGGTGGCAGCCCCAGCATTTT,CASSGTGWQPQHF,TRBV19,TRBJ1-5,TRBD1,.
TGTGCCACCAGCAGAGATTTTAGCGGGATAAGAGGAGGGACCCAGTACTTC,CATSRDFSGIRGGTQYF,TRBV15,TRBJ2-5,TRBD2,few
TGTGCCAGCAGCCCTGGGGAGTTCCAAGAGACCCAGTACTTC,CASSPGEFQETQYF,TRBV11-2,TRBJ2-5,.,few
TGCAGCGCCACCAGAAGCTCCTACGAGCAGTACTTC,CSATRSSYEQYF,TRBV29-1,TRBJ2-7,.,.
TGTGCCAGCAGTTATTCGCCAGCTAACTATGGCTACACCTTC,CASSYSPANYGYTF,TRBV6-5,TRBJ1-2,.,.
TGTGCCATCCGTCCAGACGGGGGGATGAGGAACACTGAAGCTTTCTTT,CAIRPDGGMRNTEAFF,TRBV10-3,TRBJ1-1,.,.
TGTGCCAGCCGGGGGACTACTGGGGCCAACGTCCTGACTTTC,CASRGTTGANVLTF,TRBV19,TRBJ2-6,TRBD2,.
TGCGCCAGCAGTGCCGTCAGTGAGCAGTTCTTC,CASSAVSEQFF,TRBV5-1,TRBJ2-1,.,.
TGTGCCAGCAGCTTATTGGACAGGAACACTGAAGCTTTCTTT,CASSLLDRNTEAFF,TRBV7-9,TRBJ1-1,.,.
TGTGCCAGCAGTTTGGTTGGGCATGAGCAGTTCTTC,CASSLVGHEQFF,TRBV28,TRBJ2-1,.,.
TGCGCCAGCAGCCCGGGGACTAGCAATGAGCAGTTCTTC,CASSPGTSNEQFF,TRBV4-1,TRBJ2-1,TRBD2,.
TGTGCCAGCAGCGCCCTGGGGACACCTTATAGCAATCAGCCCCAGCATTTT,CASSALGTPYSNQPQHF,TRBV27,TRBJ1-5,.,.
TGTGCCAGCAGTGATAGGGGGAACTCAGCCTACGAGCAGTACTTC,CASSDRGNSAYEQYF,TRBV6-1,TRBJ2-7,.,few
TGCGCCAGCAGCCAAGATAGAGGAACGAACACTGAAGCTTTCTTT,CASSQDRGTNTEAFF,TRBV4-3,TRBJ1-1,.,few
TGTGCCAGCAGCGTCCTAAGCTCCGATACCGGGGAGCTGTTTTTT,CASSVLSSDTGELFF,TRBV9,TRBJ2-2,.,.